A single sample is the source of the 31 T cell receptor beta chains below, sequenced in a study of T cell clonotyping in hematopoietic cell transplantation. TCRdb's table, derived via immunoSEQ multiplex PCR, lists solely in-frame clones and lacks some. The data show some 5,500 clones, 78% seen once. The sequencing here drew on peripheral blood mononuclear cells, taken 30 days after allogeneic stem cell transplant. These receptor sequences come from a male patient between 60 and 69 years old who had an allogeneic stem cell transplant from an unrelated donor, so the T cells may come from the graft donor. Some clones in this sample may be carry-over from other donors' samples.

This clone was observed a handful of times. The V gene is TRBV28, the J gene TRBJ1-5, with D possibly TRBD1 on 5 matching bases. CDR1 is MDHEN, CDR2 SYDVKM, per germline. Trimming removed 3 bases from V and 4 bases from J, with 7 bases in between. CDR3 length equals 13 residues. The CDR3 nucleotides read TGTGCCAGCAGTTTCGAGGGGAATCAGCCCCAGCATTTT. Its translation is CASSFEGNQPQHF.

There are a few counts of this clone. V usage is TRBV6-1 and J usage is TRBJ2-7; a weak D match, TRBD2 (6 bases). This CDR3 has 14 amino acids. V lost 1 base and J lost 5, with 12 bases in between. CDR1 and CDR2 from the germline V gene are MNHNS and SASEGT. CDR3 region: CASSEGLGNNEQYF. DNA of the CDR3: TGTGCCAGCAGTGAAGGACTAGGTAATAACGAGCAGTACTTC.

This chain links TRBV7-2 with TRBJ1-5, with 8 bases identical to TRBD1. From germline, CDR1 is SGHTA and CDR2 FQGNSA. J gave up 6 bases and V 1 base, and 8 bases lay outside the gene matches. The CDR3 spans 16 residues. Here the CDR3 DNA reads TGTGCCAGCAGCTTAGTCGGACAGGGCGGGCGTCAGCCCCAGCATTTT. Translating it yields CASSLVGQGGRQPQHF.

In this sample, this clone turned up once. The chain links TRBV7-6 to TRBJ2-3, with a weak D call TRBD2 (6 bases). V lost 4 bases to trimming and J lost 1 base, with 15 bases between them. From germline, CDR1 is SGHVS and CDR2 FNYEAQ. This CDR3 is built from 16 residues. The CDR3 DNA reads TGTGCCAGCAGCTCCCCTCCGGGACTTCGCACAGATACGCAGTATTTT. Translation gives CASSSPPGLRTDTQYF.

The chain has TRBV25-1 and TRBJ2-7; weak D call: TRBD1 (6 bases). The CDR3 is 15 amino acids. Germline V CDR1 and CDR2: MGHDK, SYGVNS. The V and J ends lost 1 base and 2 bases respectively, with 12 bases between them. The CDR3 DNA reads TGTGCCAGCAGTGAATCGGGTAGGGGGACCTACGAGCAGTACTTC. This translates into CASSESGRGTYEQYF.

This clone showed up just once. The chain uses TRBV19 and TRBJ1-4; 8 bases are shared with TRBD1. The germline V gene has CDR1 LNHDA and CDR2 SQIVND (reference sequence). The CDR3 is 17 residues long. With 5 bases clipped from V and 0 bases from J, the junction kept 8 bases outside the gene matches. DNA for the CDR3: TGTGCCAGTAGTCTTAACAGGGGGTCGGCAACTAATGAAAAACTGTTTTTT. It encodes CASSLNRGSATNEKLFF.

The chain carries TRBV7-6 and TRBJ1-1; D is ambiguous. This CDR3 has 14 residues. Germline CDR1 and CDR2: SGHVS and FNYEAQ. The V end was cut by 7 bases, the J end by 2 bases, with 14 bases between. The CDR3 DNA is TGTGCCAGCATCCCGGAGCCCATCAACACTGAAGCTTTCTTT. The encoded protein is CASIPEPINTEAFF.

The chain links TRBV23-1 to TRBJ2-1; the D gene could be TRBD1 or TRBD2 (6 bases each). TRBV23-1 is an ORF for which the function is uncertain. The CDR3 covers 15 residues. V gave up 0 bases and J gave up 2 bases, with 8 bases separating them. The CDR3 sequence is CASSQSEGAYNEQFF. CDR3 in DNA: TGCGCCAGCAGTCAATCGGAGGGGGCCTACAATGAGCAGTTCTTC.

This clone has a handful of counts. V and J are TRBV6-5 and TRBJ2-3, with D perhaps TRBD1 (5 bases). The CDR3 totals 16 residues. The germline V and J ends were trimmed by 2 bases and 4 bases, with 16 bases remaining between them. Looked up from germline, CDR1 is MNHEY and CDR2 is SVGAGI. The CDR3 region is CASSYLKTPGPDTQYF. In nucleotides, the CDR3 is TGTGCCAGCAGTTACCTTAAAACTCCAGGGCCAGATACGCAGTATTTT.

The chain couples TRBV6-6 to TRBJ1-2; D is unclear. This CDR3 comprises 15 residues. In germline, CDR1 is MNHNY, CDR2 SVGAGI (reference sequence). V lost 2 bases, J lost 2 bases, and 12 bases lay in between. The CDR3 DNA reads as TGTGCCAGCAGTTACGTCCAGGAGATAAACTATGGCTACACCTTC. Its protein is CASSYVQEINYGYTF.

This chain links TRBV7-2 with TRBJ1-1, with 7 bases lining up with TRBD1. V was clipped by 0 bases and J by 2 bases; unmatched bases: 3. This CDR3 region has 15 residues. Germline V gene data show CDR1 as SGHTA and CDR2 as FQGNSA. CDR3 in DNA: TGTGCCAGCAGCTTAGCAGCAGGGGGTAACACTGAAGCTTTCTTT. Protein product: CASSLAAGGNTEAFF.

The chain recombines TRBV18 with TRBJ2-5; no firm D call. The CDR3 extends over 14 amino acids. V was clipped by 1 base and J by 5 bases, with 11 bases between them. Germline V CDR1 and CDR2: KGHSH, LQKENI. CDR3 loop: CASSPRSASETQYF. The CDR3 DNA reads as TGTGCCAGCTCACCACGTAGTGCGTCGGAGACCCAGTACTTC.

The chain joins TRBV4-3 to TRBJ1-2, with 9 bases lining up with TRBD1. The CDR3 covers 18 residues. Looked up from germline, CDR1 is LGHNA and CDR2 is YSLEER. Losses at the gene ends were 0 bases for V and 8 bases for J; bases not matched to a gene: 16. CDR3 in amino acids: CASSQDFSARTGEGGYTF. The CDR3 DNA follows: TGCGCCAGCAGCCAAGATTTTTCAGCCCGGACAGGGGAAGGCGGCTACACCTTC.

This clone has a single count. The V gene is TRBV19, the J gene TRBJ1-1, with D maybe TRBD1 (6 bases). Germline V gene sequence: CDR1 LNHDA, CDR2 SQIVND (reference sequence). The V end was cut by 4 bases, the J end by 5 bases, with 11 bases between. There are 13 residues in the CDR3. The CDR3 sequence: CASSNTGRTEAFF. CDR3 coding DNA: TGTGCCAGTAGTAACACAGGGAGAACTGAAGCTTTCTTT. Full variable domain (rest looked up from reference TRBV19 and TRBJ1-1): DGGITQSPKYLFRKEGQNVTLSCEQNLNHDAMYWYRQDPGQGLRLIYYSQIVNDFQKGDIAEGYSVSREKKESFPLTVTSAQKNPTAFYLCASSNTGRTEAFFGQGTRLTVV.

This clone was picked up one time. This sequence joins TRBV25-1 and TRBJ1-1; D is unclear. The CDR3 contains 14 residues. V shed 9 bases and J shed 6 bases, with 20 bases lying between them. Germline values: CDR1 MGHDK, CDR2 SYGVNS. The CDR3 region is CASNSGSLKAEAFF. The CDR3 bases are TGTGCCAGTAATTCCGGGTCCCTAAAGGCTGAAGCTTTCTTT.

The V call is TRBV29-1, the J call TRBJ2-1; D tentatively reads TRBD1 or TRBD2 (5 bases each). This CDR3 is 12 amino acids long. Germline-derived CDR1 and CDR2 are SQVTM and ANQGSEA. Trimming removed 7 bases at V and 4 bases at J, with 11 bases between. The CDR3 DNA reads as TGCAGCGCTCCCGGGACGTACAATGAGCAGTTCTTC. Encoded protein: CSAPGTYNEQFF.

This clone was recorded only once. This chain connects TRBV6-1 to TRBJ2-7; no reliable D call. The germline CDR1 and CDR2 sequences are MNHNS and SASEGT. The CDR3 runs 14 residues. Deletions cut 7 bases from V and 2 bases from J, with 15 bases between. CDR3 nucleotides: TGTGCCAGCATAGGCGGAACACCTACCTACGAGCAGTACTTC. This codes for CASIGGTPTYEQYF.

This chain uses TRBV10-3 with TRBJ2-3; D remains ambiguous. Trimming removed 3 bases from V and 5 bases from J, with 9 bases in between. Germline values: CDR1 ENHRY, CDR2 SYGVKD. This CDR3 has 13 residues. CDR3 protein: CAISENFGDTQYF. The DNA of the CDR3 is TGTGCCATCAGTGAAAACTTTGGAGATACGCAGTATTTT.

This clone was found a few times. The rearrangement uses TRBV27 and TRBJ1-2, with D possibly TRBD1 on 6 matching bases. Germline V gene data show CDR1 as MNHEY and CDR2 as SMNVEV (reference sequence). The CDR3 runs 14 residues. V gave up 5 bases and J gave up 2 bases, with 12 bases separating them. In DNA, the CDR3 is TGTGCCAGCAGTATCCGACAGGACAACTATGGCTACACCTTC. Its protein is CASSIRQDNYGYTF.

This CDR3 is CASSYRDKGFEQYF. The CDR3, as DNA: TGTGCCAGCAGTTACCGGGACAAGGGATTCGAGCAGTACTTC. The chain recombines TRBV6-5 with TRBJ2-7; weak D call: TRBD1 (6 bases). CDR1 is MNHEY and CDR2 is SVGAGI in the germline V gene. The CDR3 is 14 amino acids. Trimming removed 2 bases from V and 6 bases from J, with 14 bases in between.

This sequence joins TRBV29-1 and TRBJ2-3; possibly TRBD2 for D (6 bases). The V gene lost 1 base and the J gene lost 7 bases, with 12 bases spanning the gap. Germline V CDR1 and CDR2: SQVTM, ANQGSEA. This CDR3 spans 13 amino acids. The CDR3 loop is CSVEAGSLYTQYF. The CDR3 DNA follows: TGCAGCGTTGAAGCCGGGAGCCTTTATACGCAGTATTTT.

This sequence joins TRBV2 and TRBJ1-2, with 7 bases aligning to TRBD1. V shed 4 bases and J 5 bases; nucleotides not matched to a gene: 4. This CDR3 contains 13 residues. CDR1 SNHLY and CDR2 FYNNEI come from the germline V gene. The DNA for the CDR3 is TGTGCCAGCAGTGGGGACAGCCTATATGGCTACACCTTC. This sequence encodes CASSGDSLYGYTF.

The V call is TRBV2, the J call TRBJ1-3, with no clear D. Looked up from germline, CDR1 is SNHLY and CDR2 is FYNNEI. The V end lost 4 bases, the J end lost 1 base, and 20 bases lay between the germline ends. The CDR3 runs to 18 residues. CDR3 sequence (DNA): TGTGCCAGCAGTGTCTCATGGGCCCGGAGGCTATCTGGAAACACCATATATTTT. It encodes CASSVSWARRLSGNTIYF.

The rearrangement uses TRBV5-1 and TRBJ2-5; unclear D gene. CDR1 is SGHRS, CDR2 YFSETQ, per germline. Trimming removed 3 bases from V and 5 bases from J, with 17 bases in between. The CDR3 is 15 amino acids. The CDR3 bases are TGCGCCAGCAGCTATTCAGGAGCGCCAACGGAGACCCAGTACTTC. This translates into CASSYSGAPTETQYF.

V usage is TRBV4-1 and J usage is TRBJ1-1; no firm D call. Trimming stripped 0 bases from V and 5 bases from J, with 10 bases between. This CDR3 is 14 amino acids long. Germline V gene sequence: CDR1 MGHRA, CDR2 YSYEKL. For the CDR3, the DNA is TGCGCCAGCAGCCAAGATTGGGAGGGTACTGAAGCTTTCTTT. Its protein is CASSQDWEGTEAFF.

The V and J genes are TRBV10-2 and TRBJ2-2; D is perhaps TRBD1 or TRBD2 (5 bases each). The CDR3 is 15 residues long. Germline-derived CDR1 and CDR2 are WSHSY and SAAADI. Trimming took off 3 bases at V and 5 bases at J, with 13 bases between the two ends. CDR3 loop: CASSERDPRTGELFF. The CDR3 region has the DNA TGCGCCAGCAGTGAACGGGACCCCAGAACCGGGGAGCTGTTTTTT.

The chain links TRBV6-1 to TRBJ1-2, with 10 bases matching TRBD1. V was clipped by 4 bases and J by 4 bases; unmatched bases: 6. The CDR3 covers 15 residues. Germline assignment: CDR1 MNHNS and CDR2 SASEGT. CDR3 in amino acids: CASSVGTGAGYGYTF. The CDR3, as DNA: TGTGCCAGCAGTGTAGGGACAGGGGCGGGCTATGGCTACACCTTC.

J is TRBJ2-7 and V is TRBV14; 7 nucleotides align to TRBD2. The CDR3 covers 13 residues. The germline V gene has CDR1 SGHDN and CDR2 FVKESK. V shed 0 bases and J 7 bases; nucleotides not matched to a gene: 3. This chain's CDR3 is CASSQDLGGEQYF. In DNA form, the CDR3 reads TGTGCCAGCAGCCAAGATTTGGGGGGGGAGCAGTACTTC.

The rearrangement joins TRBV2 to TRBJ2-7; D gene unclear. The CDR3 contains 14 residues. The V end was cut by 1 base, the J end by 1 base, with 8 bases between. Germline CDR1 and CDR2: SNHLY and FYNNEI. The CDR3 bases are TGTGCCAGCAGTGAAGAACTTCTTTCCTACGAGCAGTACTTC. Translated: CASSEELLSYEQYF. Based on the CDR3 plus reference TRBV2 and TRBJ2-7, the full variable domain is EPEVTQTPSHQVTQMGQEVILRCVPISNHLYFYWYRQILGQKVEFLVSFYNNEISEKSEIFDDQFSVERPDGSNFTLKIRSTKLEDSAMYFCASSEELLSYEQYFGPGTRLTVT.

The rearrangement links TRBV19 to TRBJ2-2; TRBD2 matches at 9 bases. The germline V gene encodes CDR1 LNHDA and CDR2 SQIVND (reference sequence). This CDR3 region has 14 residues. The ends lost 3 bases at V and 6 bases at J; junction bases unmatched: 2. DNA for the CDR3: TGTGCCAGTAGTATCCCTAGCGGGGCCGGGGAGCTGTTTTTT. Translated: CASSIPSGAGELFF.

The CDR3 region is CASSPGTDQPQHF. CDR3 DNA: TGTGCCAGCAGCCCCGGGACGGATCAGCCCCAGCATTTT. The chain combines TRBV7-9 with TRBJ1-5; D is possibly TRBD1 (5 bases). CDR3 length: 13 residues. The germline gives CDR1 SEHNR, CDR2 FQNEAQ (reference sequence). Between the trimmed V and J ends, which lost 5 bases and 5 bases, there was a span of 10 bases. Full variable domain (remainder filled in from reference TRBV7-9 and TRBJ1-5): DTGVSQNPRHKITKRGQNVTFRCDPISEHNRLYWYRQTLGQGPEFLTYFQNEAQLEKSRLLSDRFSAERPKGSFSTLEIQRTEQGDSAMYLCASSPGTDQPQHFGDGTRLSIL.